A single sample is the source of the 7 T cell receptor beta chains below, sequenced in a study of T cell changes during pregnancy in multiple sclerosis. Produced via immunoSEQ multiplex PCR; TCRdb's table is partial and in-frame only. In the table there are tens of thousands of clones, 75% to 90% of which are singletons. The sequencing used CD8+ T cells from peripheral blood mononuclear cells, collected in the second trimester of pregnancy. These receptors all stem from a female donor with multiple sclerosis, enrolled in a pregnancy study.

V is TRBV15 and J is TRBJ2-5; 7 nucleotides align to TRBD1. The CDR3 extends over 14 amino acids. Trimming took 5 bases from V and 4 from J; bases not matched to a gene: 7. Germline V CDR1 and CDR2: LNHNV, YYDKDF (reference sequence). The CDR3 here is CATSSPGGRETQYF. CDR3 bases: TGTGCCACCAGCTCGCCAGGGGGACGAGAGACCCAGTACTTC.

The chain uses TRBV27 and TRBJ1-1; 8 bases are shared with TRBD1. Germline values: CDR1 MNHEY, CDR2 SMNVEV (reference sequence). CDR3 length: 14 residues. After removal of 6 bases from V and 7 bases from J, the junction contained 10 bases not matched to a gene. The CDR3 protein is CASSYKSGQVEAFF. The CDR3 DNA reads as TGTGCCAGCAGCTACAAATCGGGACAGGTTGAAGCTTTCTTT.

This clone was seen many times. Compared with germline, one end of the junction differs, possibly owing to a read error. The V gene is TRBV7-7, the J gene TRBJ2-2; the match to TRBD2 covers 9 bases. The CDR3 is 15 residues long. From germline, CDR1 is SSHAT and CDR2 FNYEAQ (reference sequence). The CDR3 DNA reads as TGTGCTAGCAGCTATCTAGCGGGGAGTACCGGGGAGCTGTTTTTT. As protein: CASSYLAGSTGELFF.

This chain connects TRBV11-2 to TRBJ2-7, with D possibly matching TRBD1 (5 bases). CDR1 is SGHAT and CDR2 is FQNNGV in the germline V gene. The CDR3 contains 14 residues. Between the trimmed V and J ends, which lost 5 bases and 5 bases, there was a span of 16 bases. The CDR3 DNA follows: TGTGCCAGCAGCCAAAAGGGGTTGAGGAACGAGCAGTACTTC. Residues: CASSQKGLRNEQYF.

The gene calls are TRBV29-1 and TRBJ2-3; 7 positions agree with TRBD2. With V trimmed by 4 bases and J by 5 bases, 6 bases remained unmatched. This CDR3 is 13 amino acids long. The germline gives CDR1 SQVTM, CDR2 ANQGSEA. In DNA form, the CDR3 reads TGCAGCGTTGCGTCGGGGGGAGGAGATACGCAGTATTTT. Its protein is CSVASGGGDTQYF.

CDR3 loop: CASSPGAADEAFF. The CDR3 region has the DNA TGTGCCAGCAGCCCTGGGGCGGCGGATGAAGCTTTCTTT. The J gene is TRBJ1-1, the V gene TRBV11-2; tentative D call: TRBD1 (5 bases). V gave up 5 bases and J gave up 7 bases, with 14 bases separating them. This CDR3 contains 13 residues. Germline V CDR1 and CDR2: SGHAT, FQNNGV.

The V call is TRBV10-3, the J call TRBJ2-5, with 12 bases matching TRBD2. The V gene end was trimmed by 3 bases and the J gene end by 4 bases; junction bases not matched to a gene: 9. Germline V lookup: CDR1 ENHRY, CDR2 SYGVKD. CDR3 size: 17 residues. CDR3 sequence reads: CAISEDRLAGGIETQYF. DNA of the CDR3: TGTGCCATCAGTGAAGATCGGCTAGCGGGGGGGATAGAGACCCAGTACTTC.